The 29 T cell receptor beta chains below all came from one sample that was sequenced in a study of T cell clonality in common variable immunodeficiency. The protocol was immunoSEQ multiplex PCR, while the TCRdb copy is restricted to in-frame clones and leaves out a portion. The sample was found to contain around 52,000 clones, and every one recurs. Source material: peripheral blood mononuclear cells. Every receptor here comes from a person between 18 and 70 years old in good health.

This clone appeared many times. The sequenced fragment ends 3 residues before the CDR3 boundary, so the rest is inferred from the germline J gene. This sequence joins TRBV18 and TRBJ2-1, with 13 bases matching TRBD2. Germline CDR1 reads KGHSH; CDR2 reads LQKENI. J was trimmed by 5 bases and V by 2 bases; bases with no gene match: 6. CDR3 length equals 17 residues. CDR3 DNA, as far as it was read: TGTGCCAGCTCACCAACCCGACTAGCGGGAGGCAACAATGAG. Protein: CASSPTRLAGGNNE. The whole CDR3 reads CASSPTRLAGGNNEQFF.

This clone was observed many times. The CDR3 loop is CSARQALNEQFF. The sequenced CDR3 bases are TGCAGTGCTAGACAGGCACTCAATGAG. J is TRBJ2-1 and V is TRBV20-1; D not certain. The CDR3 end lies 3 residues beyond the end of the read and is filled in from the germline J gene. Trimming removed 2 bases from V and 6 bases from J, with 8 bases in between. Germline-derived CDR1 and CDR2 are DFQATT and SNEGSKA (reference sequence). This CDR3 has 12 residues.

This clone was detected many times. The sequenced part of the CDR3 DNA is TGCAGCGCTGCTGTGGGGGCCGGGGCCGGGGAG. Its translation: CSAAVGAGAGE. The whole CDR3 region reads CSAAVGAGAGELFF. The chain combines TRBV29-1 with TRBJ2-2; D is perhaps TRBD1 (6 bases). Read coverage stops 3 residues before the CDR3 terminus; the germline J gene supplies the remainder. The CDR3 runs to 14 residues. Trimming shortened V by 7 bases and J by 6 bases, and 18 bases separated the two germline ends. Germline CDR1 reads SQVTM; CDR2 reads ANQGSEA.

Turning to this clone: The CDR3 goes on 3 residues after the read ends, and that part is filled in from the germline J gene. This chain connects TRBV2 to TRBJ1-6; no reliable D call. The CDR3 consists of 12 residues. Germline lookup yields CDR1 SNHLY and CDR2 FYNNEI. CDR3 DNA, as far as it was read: TGTGCCAGCAGTGGGACTCCTTGGCCC. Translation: CASSGTPWP. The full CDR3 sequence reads CASSGTPWPLHF.

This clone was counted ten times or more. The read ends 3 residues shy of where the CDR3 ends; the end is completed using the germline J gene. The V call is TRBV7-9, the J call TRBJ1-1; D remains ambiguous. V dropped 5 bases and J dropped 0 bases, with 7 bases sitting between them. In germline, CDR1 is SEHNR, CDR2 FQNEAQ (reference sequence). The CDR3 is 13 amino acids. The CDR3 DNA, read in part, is TGTGCCAGCAGCCAACAGATGAACACTGAA. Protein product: CASSQQMNTE. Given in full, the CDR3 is CASSQQMNTEAFF. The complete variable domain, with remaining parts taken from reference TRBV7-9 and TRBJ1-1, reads DTGVSQNPRHKITKRGQNVTFRCDPISEHNRLYWYRQTLGQGPEFLTYFQNEAQLEKSRLLSDRFSAERPKGSFSTLEIQRTEQGDSAMYLCASSQQMNTEAFFGQGTRLTVV.

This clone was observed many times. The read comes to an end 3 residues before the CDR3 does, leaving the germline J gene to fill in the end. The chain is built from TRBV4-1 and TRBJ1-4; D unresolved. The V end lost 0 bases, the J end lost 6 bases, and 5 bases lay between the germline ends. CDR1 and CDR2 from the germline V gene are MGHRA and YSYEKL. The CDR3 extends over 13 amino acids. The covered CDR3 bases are TGCGCCAGCAGCCAAGAGCGTTATGAAAAA. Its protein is CASSQERYEK. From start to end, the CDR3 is CASSQERYEKLFF.

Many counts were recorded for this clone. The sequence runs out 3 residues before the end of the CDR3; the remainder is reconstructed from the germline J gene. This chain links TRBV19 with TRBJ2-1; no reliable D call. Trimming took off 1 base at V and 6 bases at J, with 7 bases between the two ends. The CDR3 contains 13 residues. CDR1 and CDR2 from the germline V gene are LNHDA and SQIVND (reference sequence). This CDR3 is CASSIAHSNEQFF. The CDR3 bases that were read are TGTGCCAGTAGTATAGCCCACTCCAATGAG.

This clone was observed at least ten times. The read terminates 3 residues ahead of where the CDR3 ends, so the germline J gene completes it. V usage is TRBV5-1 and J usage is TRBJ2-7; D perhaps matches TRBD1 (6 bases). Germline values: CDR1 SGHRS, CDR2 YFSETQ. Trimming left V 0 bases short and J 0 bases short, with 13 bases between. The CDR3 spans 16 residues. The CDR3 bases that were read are TGCGCCAGCAGCTTGGTCGTCGGACAGTCCTCCTACGAG. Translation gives CASSLVVGQSSYE. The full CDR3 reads CASSLVVGQSSYEQYF.

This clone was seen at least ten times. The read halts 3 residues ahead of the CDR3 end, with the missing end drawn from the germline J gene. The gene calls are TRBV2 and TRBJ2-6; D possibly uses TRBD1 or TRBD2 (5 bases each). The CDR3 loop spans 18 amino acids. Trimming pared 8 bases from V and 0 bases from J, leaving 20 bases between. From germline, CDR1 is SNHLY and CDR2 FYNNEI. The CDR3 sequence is CASVGPGSFRSGANVLTF. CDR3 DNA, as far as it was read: TGTGCCAGCGTGGGTCCAGGGAGTTTCCGCTCTGGGGCCAACGTC. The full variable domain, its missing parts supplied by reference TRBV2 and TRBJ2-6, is EPEVTQTPSHQVTQMGQEVILRCVPISNHLYFYWYRQILGQKVEFLVSFYNNEISEKSEIFDDQFSVERPDGSNFTLKIRSTKLEDSAMYFCASVGPGSFRSGANVLTFGAGSRLTVL.

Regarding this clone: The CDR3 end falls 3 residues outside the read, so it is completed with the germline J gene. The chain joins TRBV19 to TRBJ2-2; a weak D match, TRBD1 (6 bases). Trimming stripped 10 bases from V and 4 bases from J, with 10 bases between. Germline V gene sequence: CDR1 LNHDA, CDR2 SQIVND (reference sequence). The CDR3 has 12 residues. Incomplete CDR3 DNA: TGTGCCATTACAGGGACCACCGGGGAG. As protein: CAITGTTGE. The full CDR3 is CAITGTTGELFF.

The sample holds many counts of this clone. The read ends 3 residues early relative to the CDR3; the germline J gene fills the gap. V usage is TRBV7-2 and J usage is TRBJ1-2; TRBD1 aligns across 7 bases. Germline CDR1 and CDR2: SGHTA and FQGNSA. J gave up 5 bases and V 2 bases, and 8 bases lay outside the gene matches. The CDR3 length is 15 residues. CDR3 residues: CASSLSGQKGYGYTF. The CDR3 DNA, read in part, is TGTGCCAGCAGCTTATCGGGACAGAAAGGGTATGGC.

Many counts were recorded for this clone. CDR3 sequence reads: CASTPGPSGAEAFF. Partial CDR3 DNA: TGTGCCAGCACTCCAGGGCCGTCAGGCGCTGAA. This rearrangement joins TRBV6-2 or TRBV6-3 to TRBJ1-1; TRBD1 might be the D (5 bases). The read ends 3 residues shy of where the CDR3 ends; the end is completed using the germline J gene. Deletions cut 7 bases from V and 6 bases from J, with 18 bases between. Germline CDR1 is MNHEY and CDR2 is SVGEGT. This CDR3 has 14 residues.

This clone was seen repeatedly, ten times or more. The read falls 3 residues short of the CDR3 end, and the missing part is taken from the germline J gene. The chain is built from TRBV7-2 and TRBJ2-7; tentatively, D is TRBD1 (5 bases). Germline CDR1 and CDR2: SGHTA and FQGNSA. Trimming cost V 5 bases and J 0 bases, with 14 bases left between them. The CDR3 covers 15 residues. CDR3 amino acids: CASSLQGGNSYEQYF. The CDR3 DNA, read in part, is TGTGCCAGCAGCCTCCAGGGTGGGAACTCCTACGAG.

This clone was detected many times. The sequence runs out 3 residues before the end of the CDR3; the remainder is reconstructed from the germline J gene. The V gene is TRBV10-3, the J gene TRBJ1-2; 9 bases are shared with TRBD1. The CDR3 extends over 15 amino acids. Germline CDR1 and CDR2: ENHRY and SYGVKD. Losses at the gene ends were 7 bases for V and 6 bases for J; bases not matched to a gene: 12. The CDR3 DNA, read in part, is TGTGCCATCAAATCCGTCGACAGGGGGGGTCATGGC. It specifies CAIKSVDRGGHG. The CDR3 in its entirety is CAIKSVDRGGHGYTF.

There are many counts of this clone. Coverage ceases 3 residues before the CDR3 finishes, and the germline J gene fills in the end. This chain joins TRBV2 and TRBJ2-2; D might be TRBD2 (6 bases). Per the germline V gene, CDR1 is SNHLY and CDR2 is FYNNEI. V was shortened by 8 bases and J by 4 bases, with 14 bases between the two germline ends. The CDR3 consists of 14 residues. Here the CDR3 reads CASHAGGGTGELFF. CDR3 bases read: TGTGCCAGCCACGCCGGGGGAGGCACCGGGGAG. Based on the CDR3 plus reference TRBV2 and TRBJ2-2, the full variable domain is EPEVTQTPSHQVTQMGQEVILRCVPISNHLYFYWYRQILGQKVEFLVSFYNNEISEKSEIFDDQFSVERPDGSNFTLKIRSTKLEDSAMYFCASHAGGGTGELFFGEGSRLTVL.

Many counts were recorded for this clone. The sequenced CDR3 bases are TGTGCCAGCAGCTTACTCGGGAGGGGAACCGGGGAG. As protein: CASSLLGRGTGE. The whole CDR3 reads CASSLLGRGTGELFF. V is TRBV11-3 and J is TRBJ2-2; 8 positions match TRBD2. The read ends 3 residues before the CDR3 terminus; that terminus is restored from the germline J gene. The CDR3 length is 15 residues. After removal of 2 bases from V and 5 bases from J, the junction contained 4 bases not matched to a gene. The germline V gene has CDR1 SGHNT and CDR2 YENEEA.

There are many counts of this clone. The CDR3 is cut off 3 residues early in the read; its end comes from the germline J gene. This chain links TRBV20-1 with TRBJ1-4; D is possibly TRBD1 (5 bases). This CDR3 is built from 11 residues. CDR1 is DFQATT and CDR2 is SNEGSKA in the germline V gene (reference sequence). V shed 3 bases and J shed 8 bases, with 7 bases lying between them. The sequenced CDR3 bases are TGCAGTGCTAGGGGGGGGGAAAAA. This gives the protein CSARGGEK. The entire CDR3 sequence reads CSARGGEKLFF.

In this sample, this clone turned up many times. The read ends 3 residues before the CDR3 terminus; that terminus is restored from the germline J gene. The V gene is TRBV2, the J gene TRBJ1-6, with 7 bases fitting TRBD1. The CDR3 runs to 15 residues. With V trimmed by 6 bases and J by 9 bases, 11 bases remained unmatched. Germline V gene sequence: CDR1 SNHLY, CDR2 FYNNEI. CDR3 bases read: TGTGCCAGCAGGGTGTCTGAGACAGGGTTTTCACCC. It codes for CASRVSETGFSP. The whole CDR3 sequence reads CASRVSETGFSPLHF.

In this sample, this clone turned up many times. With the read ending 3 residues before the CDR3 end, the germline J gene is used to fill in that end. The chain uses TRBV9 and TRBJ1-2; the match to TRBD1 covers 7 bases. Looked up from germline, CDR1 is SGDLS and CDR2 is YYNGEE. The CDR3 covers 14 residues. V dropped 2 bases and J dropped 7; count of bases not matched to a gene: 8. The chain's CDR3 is CASSVDRELSGYTF. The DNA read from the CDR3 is TGTGCCAGCAGCGTTGACAGGGAGCTCTCTGGC.

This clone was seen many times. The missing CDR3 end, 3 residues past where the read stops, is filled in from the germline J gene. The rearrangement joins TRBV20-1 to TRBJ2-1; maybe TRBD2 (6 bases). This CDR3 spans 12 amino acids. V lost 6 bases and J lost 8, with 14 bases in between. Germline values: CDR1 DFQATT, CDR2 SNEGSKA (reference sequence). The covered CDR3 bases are TGCAGTGCGATTCGGGACTCCGATGAG. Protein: CSAIRDSDE. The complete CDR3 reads CSAIRDSDEQFF.

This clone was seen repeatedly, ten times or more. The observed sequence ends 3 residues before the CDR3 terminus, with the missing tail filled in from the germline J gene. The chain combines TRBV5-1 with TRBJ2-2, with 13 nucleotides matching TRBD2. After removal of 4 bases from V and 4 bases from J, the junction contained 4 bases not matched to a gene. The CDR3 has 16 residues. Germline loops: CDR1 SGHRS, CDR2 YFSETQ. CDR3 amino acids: CASSGGLAGVTGELFF. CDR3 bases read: TGCGCCAGCAGCGGCGGACTAGCGGGAGTCACCGGGGAG.

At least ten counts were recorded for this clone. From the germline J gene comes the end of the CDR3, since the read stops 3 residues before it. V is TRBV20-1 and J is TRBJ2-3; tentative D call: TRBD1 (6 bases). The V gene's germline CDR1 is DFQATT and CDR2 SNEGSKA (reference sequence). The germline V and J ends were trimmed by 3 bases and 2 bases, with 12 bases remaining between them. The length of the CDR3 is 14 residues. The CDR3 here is CSASWDTYTDTQYF. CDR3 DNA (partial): TGCAGTGCTAGTTGGGACACTTACACAGATACG.

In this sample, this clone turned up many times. CDR3 bases read: TGTGCCTGGAAGGAGGGGGCAATGTATGAA. Its translation: CAWKEGAMYE. The whole CDR3 protein reads CAWKEGAMYEAFF. This chain connects TRBV30 to TRBJ1-1; 7 bases are shared with TRBD1. The read ends 3 residues before the CDR3 terminus; that terminus is restored from the germline J gene. Unmatched junction bases numbered 9, after V lost 4 bases and J lost 7 bases. The length of the CDR3 is 13 residues. Germline-derived CDR1 and CDR2 are GTSNPN and SVGIG (reference sequence).

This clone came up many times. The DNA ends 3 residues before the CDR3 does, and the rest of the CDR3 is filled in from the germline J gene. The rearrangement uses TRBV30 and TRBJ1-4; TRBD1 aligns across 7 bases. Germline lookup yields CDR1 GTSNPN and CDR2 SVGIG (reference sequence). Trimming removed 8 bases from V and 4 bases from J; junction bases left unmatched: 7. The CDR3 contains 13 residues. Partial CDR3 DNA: TGTGCCGGGCAGACAGGGAATAATGAAAAA. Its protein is CAGQTGNNEK. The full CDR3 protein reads CAGQTGNNEKLFF.

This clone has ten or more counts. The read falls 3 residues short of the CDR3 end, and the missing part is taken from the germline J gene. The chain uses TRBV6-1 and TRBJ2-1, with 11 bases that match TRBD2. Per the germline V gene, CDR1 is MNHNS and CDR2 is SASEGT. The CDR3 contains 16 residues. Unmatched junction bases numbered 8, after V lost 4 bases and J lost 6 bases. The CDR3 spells CASSVELAGVTNEQFF. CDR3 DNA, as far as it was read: TGTGCCAGCAGTGTAGAACTAGCGGGAGTAACCAATGAG.

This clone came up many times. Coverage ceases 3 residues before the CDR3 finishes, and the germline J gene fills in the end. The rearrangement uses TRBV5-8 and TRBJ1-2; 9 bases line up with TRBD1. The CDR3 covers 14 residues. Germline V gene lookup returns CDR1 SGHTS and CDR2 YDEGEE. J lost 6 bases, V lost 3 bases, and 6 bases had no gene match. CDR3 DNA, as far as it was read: TGTGCCAGCAGCTGGATGGGGACAGGGAATGGC. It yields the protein CASSWMGTGNG. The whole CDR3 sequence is CASSWMGTGNGYTF.

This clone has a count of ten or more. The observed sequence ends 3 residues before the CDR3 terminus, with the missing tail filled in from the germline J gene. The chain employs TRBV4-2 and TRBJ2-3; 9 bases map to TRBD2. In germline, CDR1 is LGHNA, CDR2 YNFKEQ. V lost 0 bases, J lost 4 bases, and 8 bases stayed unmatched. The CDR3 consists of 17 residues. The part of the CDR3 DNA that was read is TGTGCCAGCAGCCAAGATCTTGCGGGAGGGCCTGCAGATACG. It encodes CASSQDLAGGPADT. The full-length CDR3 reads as CASSQDLAGGPADTQYF.

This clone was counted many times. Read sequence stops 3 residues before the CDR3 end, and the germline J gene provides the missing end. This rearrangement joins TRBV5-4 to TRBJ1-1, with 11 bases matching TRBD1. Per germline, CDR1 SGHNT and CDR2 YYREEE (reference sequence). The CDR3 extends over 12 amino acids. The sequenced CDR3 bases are TGTGCCAGCAGCGTACGGGACAGGGGG. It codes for CASSVRDRG. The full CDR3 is CASSVRDRGAFF.

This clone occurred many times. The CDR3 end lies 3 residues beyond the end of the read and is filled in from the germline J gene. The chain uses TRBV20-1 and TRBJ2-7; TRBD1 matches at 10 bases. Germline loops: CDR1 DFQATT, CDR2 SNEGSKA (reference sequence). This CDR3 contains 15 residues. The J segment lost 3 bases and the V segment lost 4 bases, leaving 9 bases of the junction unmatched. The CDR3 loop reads CSATDRDRGIYEQYF. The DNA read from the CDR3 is TGCAGTGCTACCGACCGGGACAGGGGCATCTACGAG.